The 25 T cell receptor beta chains given below trace back to one sample, sequenced in a study of T cells in Graves' hyperthyroidism and ophthalmopathy. Amplification of TCR beta CDR3 regions was performed using RNA transcripts as template. First-round RT-PCR of the TCR CDR3 relied on the HTBI primer set. TCRdb used MiXCR to reprocess the multiplex PCR reads, holding one entry per CDR3 protein. The sample records hundreds of thousands of distinct CDR3 sequences, more than 15% being singletons. Sample: blood. The receptors come from a woman aged 18-29 years with Graves' hyperthyroidism.

The gene calls are TRBV12-3 or TRBV12-4 and TRBJ1-1; D not resolved. The CDR3 extends over 14 amino acids. Trimming took 6 bases from V and 4 from J, leaving 15 bases between them. The DNA for the CDR3 is TGTGCCAGCAGCTCTCAAATACGGACCACTGAAGCTTTCTTT. It specifies CASSSQIRTTEAFF.

The V gene is TRBV5-1, the J gene TRBJ1-6; no definite D call. The germline V and J ends were trimmed by 1 base and 2 bases, with 13 bases remaining between them. This CDR3 region has 17 residues. Germline assignment: CDR1 SGHRS and CDR2 YFSETQ. This CDR3 reads CASSLFQQKAYNSPLHF. In nucleotides, the CDR3 is TGCGCCAGCAGCTTGTTTCAACAAAAGGCCTATAATTCACCCCTCCACTTT.

The genes are TRBV4-2 and TRBJ1-2; no reliable D call. Trimming removed 0 bases at V and 6 bases at J, with 17 bases between. The CDR3 length is 16 residues. Germline-derived CDR1 and CDR2 are LGHNA and YNFKEQ. The CDR3: CASSQEGAPTGDGYTF. The CDR3 bases are TGTGCCAGCAGCCAAGAAGGCGCGCCGACCGGGGATGGCTACACCTTC.

This clonotype showed up just a few times. The rearrangement uses TRBV5-1 and TRBJ1-4; 8 bases fit TRBD1. Germline CDR1 and CDR2: SGHRS and YFSETQ. The CDR3 sequence is 16 residues long. V lost 3 bases and J lost 8; bases outside the gene matches: 12. The CDR3 here is CASSSKGQGGAEKLFF. The CDR3 nucleotides read TGCGCCAGCAGCTCGAAAGGACAGGGTGGGGCGGAAAAACTGTTTTTT.

This clonotype was counted at least ten times. J is TRBJ2-5 and V is TRBV12-3 or TRBV12-4; D is perhaps TRBD1 (6 bases). Trimming pared 2 bases from V and 5 bases from J, leaving 15 bases between. There are 15 residues in the CDR3. CDR3 nucleotides: TGTGCCAGCAGTTTATTAGGGGACATATCGGAGACCCAGTACTTC. This sequence encodes CASSLLGDISETQYF.

This clonotype was seen ten or more times. The chain's CDR3 is CASSSTGLAYEQFF. In nucleotides, the CDR3 is TGTGCCAGCAGCTCCACGGGGCTAGCCTATGAGCAGTTCTTC. The V call is TRBV11-1, the J call TRBJ2-1; the D call may be TRBD1 or TRBD2 (5 bases each). CDR1 is SGHAT and CDR2 is FQDESV in the germline V gene (reference sequence). The CDR3 is 14 residues long. Trimming left V 4 bases short and J 8 bases short, with 15 bases between.

This clonotype came up many times. V usage is TRBV20-1 and J usage is TRBJ2-5; a possible D gene is TRBD1 (5 bases). Germline V lookup: CDR1 DFQATT, CDR2 SNEGSKA (reference sequence). The V end was cut by 5 bases, the J end by 12 bases, with 13 bases between. The CDR3 contains 10 residues. This CDR3 is CSAGNRRKYF. The CDR3 DNA sequence: TGCAGTGCTGGAAACAGGCGAAAGTACTTC.

This chain links TRBV5-1 with TRBJ2-7, with TRBD2 matching 9 bases. Trimming at V came to 4 bases and at J to 6 bases, leaving 14 bases not matched to a gene. In germline, CDR1 is SGHRS, CDR2 YFSETQ. The CDR3 is made up of 16 amino acids. DNA of the CDR3: TGCGCCAGCAGCCCCAGTTTGGGGACTAGCCCCTCCGAGCAGTACTTC. Protein sequence: CASSPSLGTSPSEQYF.

V and J are TRBV20-1 and TRBJ2-1, with D maybe TRBD2 (6 bases). The ends were cut back, 4 bases at V and 0 bases at J, with 13 bases in the middle. This CDR3 spans 15 amino acids. Germline assignment: CDR1 DFQATT and CDR2 SNEGSKA (reference sequence). The CDR3 bases are TGCAGTGCTAATAGCGGTTATACCTCCTACAATGAGCAGTTCTTC. As protein: CSANSGYTSYNEQFF.

The chain uses TRBV7-2 and TRBJ2-1; D is uncertain. Germline V gene lookup returns CDR1 SGHTA and CDR2 FQGNSA. The CDR3 extends over 13 amino acids. Trimming pared 3 bases from V and 7 bases from J, leaving 10 bases between. The DNA for the CDR3 is TGTGCCAGCAGCTTTTACTTAGGGAATGAGCAGTTCTTC. Protein: CASSFYLGNEQFF.

This clonotype has ten or more counts. The rearrangement uses TRBV29-1 and TRBJ1-1; 11 bases are shared with TRBD1. Looked up from germline, CDR1 is SQVTM and CDR2 is ANQGSEA. The junction had 9 bases not matched to a gene; V was cut back by 4 bases and J by 5 bases. This CDR3 contains 15 residues. CDR3 nucleotides: TGCAGCGTTGCTGCTCGGACAGGGGGCCGGACTGAAGCTTTCTTT. Translation gives CSVAARTGGRTEAFF.

The gene calls are TRBV27 and TRBJ2-1; 9 bases match TRBD1. CDR1 and CDR2 from the germline V gene are MNHEY and SMNVEV (reference sequence). V was pared by 5 bases and J by 8 bases, with 4 bases of the junction left unmatched. This CDR3 has 13 residues. The CDR3 nucleotides read TGTGCCAGCAGTCATAGGACAGGGGATGAGCAGTTCTTC. It encodes CASSHRTGDEQFF.

V usage is TRBV3-1 and J usage is TRBJ2-7, with unresolved D. This CDR3 has 15 amino acids. Germline V gives CDR1 LGHDT, CDR2 YNNKEL (reference sequence). Trimming cost V 1 base and J 2 bases, with 12 bases left between them. CDR3 coding DNA: TGTGCCAGCAGCCAAGGTCCAGTCATCACCTACGAGCAGTACTTC. Amino acids: CASSQGPVITYEQYF.

Turning to this clonotype: A junction end diverges from the germline sequence, so it may reflect a read error. This sequence joins TRBV2 and TRBJ1-2; possible D gene TRBD1, 5 bases. Germline lookup yields CDR1 SNHLY and CDR2 FYNNEI. The CDR3 totals 14 residues. In nucleotides, the CDR3 is TGTGCCGGCAGCGAAGAGGGGAGGGCCTATGGCTACACCTTC. Translated, it gives CAGSEEGRAYGYTF.

This clonotype came up many times. The chain combines TRBV20-1 with TRBJ2-1; 14 nucleotides agree with TRBD2. The CDR3 covers 19 residues. CDR1 DFQATT and CDR2 SNEGSKA come from the germline V gene (reference sequence). Trimming removed 7 bases from V and 8 bases from J; junction bases left unmatched: 22. CDR3 bases: TGCAGTGTTCTCGCGACTAGCGGGGGGGCCTTGGTCGTTGAAGATGAGCAGTTCTTC. Encoded protein: CSVLATSGGALVVEDEQFF.

Many counts were recorded for this clonotype. CDR3: CASSSRTSGSSYNEQFF. The CDR3 DNA is TGTGCCAGCAGTTCCAGGACTAGCGGGAGTTCCTACAATGAGCAGTTCTTC. This chain links TRBV12-3 or TRBV12-4 with TRBJ2-1, with 13 nucleotides matching TRBD2. The CDR3 is 17 residues long. V gave up 4 bases and J gave up 1 base; unmatched junction bases: 4.

The chain couples TRBV6-1 to TRBJ2-2; possible D gene TRBD2, 5 bases. V was clipped by 3 bases and J by 5 bases, with 10 bases between them. The CDR3 sequence is 14 residues long. The V gene's germline CDR1 is MNHNS and CDR2 SASEGT. Here the CDR3 DNA reads TGTGCCAGCAGTGACCAGGACTTTACCGGGGAGCTGTTTTTT. It yields the protein CASSDQDFTGELFF.

This clonotype was found many times. The rearrangement uses TRBV27 and TRBJ2-7; 11 bases align to TRBD2. J gave up 4 bases and V 4 bases, and 3 bases lay outside the gene matches. Germline CDR1 and CDR2: MNHEY and SMNVEV (reference sequence). The CDR3 contains 14 residues. The CDR3 DNA sequence: TGTGCCAGCAGTTACACTAGCGGGAGATACGAGCAGTACTTC. It yields the protein CASSYTSGRYEQYF.

V gene TRBV20-1 combines with J gene TRBJ2-3; 12 nucleotides match TRBD2. The germline V gene encodes CDR1 DFQATT and CDR2 SNEGSKA (reference sequence). The junction had 8 bases not matched to a gene; V was cut back by 3 bases and J by 4 bases. This CDR3 comprises 16 residues. The CDR3 region has the DNA TGCAGTGCTAGCTTCGGACTAGCGGGGAAATCAGATACGCAGTATTTT. Translated, it gives CSASFGLAGKSDTQYF.

The chain recombines TRBV4-1 with TRBJ1-1; no clear D. This CDR3 is built from 11 residues. V was trimmed by 1 base and J by 11 bases, leaving 8 bases between them. Germline CDR1 MGHRA, CDR2 YSYEKL. CDR3 sequence (DNA): TGCGCCAGCAGCCAAGGGGGTCGGGCTTTCTTT. Its translation: CASSQGGRAFF.

This clonotype was detected many times. J is TRBJ2-7 and V is TRBV5-1; possibly TRBD1 or TRBD2 for D (5 bases each). Germline CDR1 SGHRS, CDR2 YFSETQ. CDR3 length: 16 residues. Trimming cost V 0 bases and J 9 bases, with 22 bases left between them. The CDR3 region is CASSLGSRGRRVAQYF. The CDR3 nucleotides are TGCGCCAGCAGCTTGGGTTCTCGGGGACGCCGAGTCGCGCAGTACTTC.

The rearrangement joins TRBV25-1 to TRBJ1-1; no firm D call. The CDR3 has 15 amino acids. V gave up 5 bases and J gave up 0 bases, with 13 bases separating them. Germline CDR1 and CDR2: MGHDK and SYGVNS. The CDR3, as DNA: TGTGCCAGCAGTTCGCGGGCAGCGATGAACACTGAAGCTTTCTTT. Its protein is CASSSRAAMNTEAFF.

This clonotype has a count of ten or more. The chain uses TRBV12-3 or TRBV12-4 and TRBJ1-1; 8 nucleotides align to TRBD1. V gave up 6 bases and J gave up 3 bases; unmatched junction bases: 9. The CDR3 length is 15 residues. CDR3 sequence reads: CASRPGGVGYTEAFF. Here the CDR3 DNA reads TGTGCCAGCAGACCAGGGGGCGTAGGGTACACTGAAGCTTTCTTT.

The chain employs TRBV6-1 and TRBJ2-2; D unresolved. Trimming pared 5 bases from V and 13 bases from J, leaving 17 bases between. The germline CDR1 and CDR2 sequences are MNHNS and SASEGT. This CDR3 comprises 13 residues. CDR3 loop: CASSRPPPQLLFF. CDR3 DNA sequence: TGTGCCAGCAGTCGGCCTCCACCGCAATTGCTGTTTTTT.

The V and J genes are TRBV7-6 and TRBJ1-5; TRBD1 aligns across 9 bases. J was trimmed by 6 bases and V by 1 base; bases with no gene match: 4. Per germline, CDR1 SGHVS and CDR2 FNYEAQ. This CDR3 spans 15 amino acids. The CDR3 protein is CASSLEVDRGQPQHF. CDR3 in DNA: TGTGCCAGCAGCTTAGAGGTGGACAGGGGTCAGCCCCAGCATTTT.